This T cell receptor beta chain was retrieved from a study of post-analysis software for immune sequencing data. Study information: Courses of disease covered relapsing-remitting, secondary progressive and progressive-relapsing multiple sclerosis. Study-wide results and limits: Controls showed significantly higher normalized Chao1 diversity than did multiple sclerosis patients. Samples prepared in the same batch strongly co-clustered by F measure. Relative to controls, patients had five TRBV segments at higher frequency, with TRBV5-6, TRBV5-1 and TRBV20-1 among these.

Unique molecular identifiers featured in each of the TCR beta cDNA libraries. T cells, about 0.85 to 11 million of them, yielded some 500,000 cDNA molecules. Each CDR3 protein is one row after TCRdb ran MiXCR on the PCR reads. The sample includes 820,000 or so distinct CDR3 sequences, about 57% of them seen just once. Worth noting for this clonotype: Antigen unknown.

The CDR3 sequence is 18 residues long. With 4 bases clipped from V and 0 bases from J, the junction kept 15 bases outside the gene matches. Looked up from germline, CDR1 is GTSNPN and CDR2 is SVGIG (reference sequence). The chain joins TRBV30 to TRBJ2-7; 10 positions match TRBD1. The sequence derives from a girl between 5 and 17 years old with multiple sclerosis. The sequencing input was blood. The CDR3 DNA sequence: TGTGCCTGGACCCGGCGTCTTACAGGGACAGGGGTCTCCTACGAGCAGTACTTC. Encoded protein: CAWTRRLTGTGVSYEQYF.